Below are 17 T cell receptor beta chains sequenced from a single sample in a study of cytomegalovirus exposure and HLA in healthy donors. Profiling relied on immunoSEQ multiplex PCR, and the TCRdb table lists in-frame clones only, not all of them. Among about 160,000 clones, approximately 89% were seen once, and the ten largest hold under 4.5%. The sequenced sample was PBMCs. These receptors were obtained from a man in his late teens or twenties in good health and CMV-seropositive.

The chain employs TRBV28 and TRBJ1-1; D may be TRBD1 (6 bases). V lost 6 bases to trimming and J lost 0 bases, with 14 bases between them. The CDR3 spans 15 residues. Germline values: CDR1 MDHEN, CDR2 SYDVKM. The CDR3 region has the DNA TGTGCCAGCAGCGCCCCGGGACAAATGAACACTGAAGCTTTCTTT. It translates to CASSAPGQMNTEAFF.

The rearrangement joins TRBV28 to TRBJ2-4, with D uncertain. V was clipped by 2 bases and J by 3 bases, with 2 bases between them. Germline V gene lookup returns CDR1 MDHEN and CDR2 SYDVKM. This CDR3 contains 12 residues. CDR3 nucleotides: TGTGCCAGCAGTTTACGCAAAAACATTCAGTACTTC. It is translated as CASSLRKNIQYF.

In its sample, this clone was seen a few times. This chain connects TRBV6-1 to TRBJ1-2; no definite D call. The germline V gene has CDR1 MNHNS and CDR2 SASEGT. Trimming removed 0 bases at V and 0 bases at J, with 17 bases between. The CDR3 is 18 amino acids. The CDR3 sequence: CASSEAPDPGGANYGYTF. The CDR3 nucleotides are TGTGCCAGCAGTGAAGCGCCGGACCCCGGAGGAGCTAACTATGGCTACACCTTC.

V usage is TRBV7-9 and J usage is TRBJ2-7, with D maybe TRBD1 (6 bases). The germline V gene encodes CDR1 SEHNR and CDR2 FQNEAQ (reference sequence). This CDR3 spans 16 amino acids. V lost 2 bases, J lost 1 base, and 15 bases lay in between. The CDR3 here is CASSLFGQTLSYEQYF. CDR3 sequence (DNA): TGTGCCAGCAGCTTATTTGGACAGACTCTTTCCTACGAGCAGTACTTC.

This chain uses TRBV5-1 with TRBJ2-5, with TRBD2 as a possible D gene (7 bases). Germline assignment: CDR1 SGHRS and CDR2 YFSETQ. This CDR3 has 14 residues. V lost 5 bases and J 2 bases, leaving 13 bases between the germline ends. For the CDR3, the DNA is TGCGCCAGCAGGAGGGGGAGGGCTCAAGAGACCCAGTACTTC. It codes for CASRRGRAQETQYF.

This clone has a single count. J is TRBJ2-3 and V is TRBV6-4; maybe TRBD2 (5 bases). Germline V gene sequence: CDR1 MRHNA, CDR2 SNTAGT. V lost 4 bases and J lost 1, with 18 bases in between. The CDR3 covers 17 residues. CDR3 sequence: CASSVPSSYGGTDTQYF. The CDR3 DNA sequence: TGTGCCAGCAGTGTCCCTAGCAGCTACGGTGGCACAGATACGCAGTATTTT.

This sequence joins TRBV7-9 and TRBJ2-7, with D perhaps matching TRBD2 (7 bases). V was pared by 5 bases and J by 3 bases, with 14 bases between. The germline gives CDR1 SEHNR, CDR2 FQNEAQ (reference sequence). The CDR3 is 14 amino acids. This chain's CDR3 is CASSVGGGVYEQYF. The CDR3 DNA reads as TGTGCCAGCAGCGTCGGAGGGGGGGTCTACGAGCAGTACTTC. Filled out from reference TRBV7-9 and TRBJ2-7, the complete variable domain reads DTGVSQNPRHKITKRGQNVTFRCDPISEHNRLYWYRQTLGQGPEFLTYFQNEAQLEKSRLLSDRFSAERPKGSFSTLEIQRTEQGDSAMYLCASSVGGGVYEQYFGPGTRLTVT.

This chain uses TRBV7-6 with TRBJ1-3, with 8 bases that match TRBD1. The V gene's germline CDR1 is SGHVS and CDR2 FNYEAQ. V shed 1 base, J shed 2 bases, and the junction held 19 bases outside the gene matches. The CDR3 length is 21 residues. This chain's CDR3 is CASSLDSLDREKAGAGNTIYF. DNA of the CDR3: TGTGCCAGCAGCTTAGATTCCCTGGACAGGGAGAAGGCCGGGGCTGGAAACACCATATATTTT. The complete variable domain, with remaining parts taken from reference TRBV7-6 and TRBJ1-3, reads GAGVSQSPRYKVTKRGQDVALRCDPISGHVSLYWYRQALGQGPEFLTYFNYEAQQDKSGLPNDRFSAERPEGSISTLTIQRTEQRDSAMYRCASSLDSLDREKAGAGNTIYFGEGSWLTVV.

The rearrangement links TRBV5-1 to TRBJ1-2; D is undetermined. Looked up from germline, CDR1 is SGHRS and CDR2 is YFSETQ. The CDR3 loop spans 15 amino acids. V lost 7 bases and J lost 2, with 18 bases in between. CDR3 DNA sequence: TGCGCCAGCCAGACTTCAGCGTTCCAAAACTATGGCTACACCTTC. It encodes CASQTSAFQNYGYTF.

This sequence joins TRBV6-5 and TRBJ2-1, with D possibly matching TRBD2 (6 bases). Germline V gene data show CDR1 as MNHEY and CDR2 as SVGAGI. Deletions cut 0 bases from V and 1 base from J, with 7 bases between. This CDR3 contains 15 residues. CDR3 DNA: TGTGCCAGCAGTTACTCCGGGACTTCCTACAATGAGCAGTTCTTC. Its protein product is CASSYSGTSYNEQFF.

The V gene is TRBV7-3, the J gene TRBJ2-3, with 7 bases fitting TRBD2. The germline gives CDR1 SGHTA, CDR2 FQGTGA. CDR3 length equals 20 residues. The trim removed 1 base at V and 0 bases at J, leaving 16 bases unmatched. The CDR3 loop reads CASSLMGGSGHSPSTDTQYF. CDR3 in DNA: TGTGCCAGCAGCTTAATGGGTGGTAGCGGGCATTCCCCCAGCACAGATACGCAGTATTTT.

V usage is TRBV5-1 and J usage is TRBJ2-1, with 8 nucleotides matching TRBD2. J gave up 10 bases and V 0 bases, and 6 bases lay outside the gene matches. Germline V CDR1 and CDR2: SGHRS, YFSETQ. The CDR3 is made up of 14 amino acids. The CDR3 sequence: CASSLEDAGGEQFF. In DNA, the CDR3 is TGCGCCAGCAGCTTGGAGGACGCGGGAGGCGAGCAGTTCTTC.

The rearrangement uses TRBV7-3 and TRBJ2-1; TRBD1 matches at 10 bases. Germline V CDR1 and CDR2: SGHTA, FQGTGA. The V and J ends lost 5 bases and 9 bases, in that order; junction bases with no gene match: 10. The CDR3 has 15 residues. The CDR3 protein is CASSPGTGVSSEQFF. The DNA of the CDR3 is TGTGCCAGCAGCCCCGGGACAGGGGTATCAAGTGAGCAGTTCTTC. The whole variable domain, filled in from reference TRBV7-3 and TRBJ2-1, reads GAGVSQTPSNKVTEKGKYVELRCDPISGHTALYWYRQSLGQGPEFLIYFQGTGAADDSGLPNDRFFAVRPEGSVSTLKIQRTERGDSAVYLCASSPGTGVSSEQFFGPGTRLTVL.

The chain joins TRBV10-1 to TRBJ2-1, with TRBD2 identical over 10 bases. The V gene end was trimmed by 4 bases and the J gene end by 8 bases; junction bases not matched to a gene: 5. Germline V gene sequence: CDR1 WNHNN, CDR2 SYGVQD (reference sequence). This CDR3 comprises 14 residues. The CDR3 spells CASSASGRFDEQFF. In nucleotides, the CDR3 is TGCGCCAGCAGTGCTAGCGGGAGATTCGATGAGCAGTTCTTC.

The rearrangement uses TRBV29-1 and TRBJ2-1, with 9 bases aligning to TRBD1. CDR3 length equals 14 residues. Germline-derived CDR1 and CDR2 are SQVTM and ANQGSEA. V lost 2 bases to trimming and J lost 7 bases; unmatched junction nucleotides: 6. CDR3 residues: CSVEFWTGVNEQFF. CDR3 sequence (DNA): TGCAGCGTTGAATTCTGGACAGGGGTTAATGAGCAGTTCTTC.

This chain uses TRBV6-1 with TRBJ2-7; 7 bases match TRBD1. The J segment lost 5 bases and the V segment lost 8 bases, leaving 12 bases of the junction unmatched. The germline V gene encodes CDR1 MNHNS and CDR2 SASEGT. The CDR3 extends over 14 amino acids. In DNA form, the CDR3 reads TGTGCCAGCTACACCCAGACAGGGTCCCACGAGCAGTACTTC. Translating it yields CASYTQTGSHEQYF.

CDR3 coding DNA: TGTGCCAGCAGCAGACTAGGCAACCTTTGGGAGACCCAGTACTTC. Amino acid sequence: CASSRLGNLWETQYF. The chain has TRBV25-1 and TRBJ2-5; a possible D gene is TRBD2 (6 bases). The CDR3 is 15 amino acids. The V gene's germline CDR1 is MGHDK and CDR2 SYGVNS. V lost 6 bases to trimming and J lost 5 bases, with 19 bases between them.